Presented here are 13 T cell receptor beta chains from one specimen sequenced in a study of cytomegalovirus exposure and HLA in healthy donors. The PCR made use of 60 Vbeta and 13 Jbeta primers. Libraries were prepared by immunoSEQ multiplex PCR; TCRdb keeps only in-frame clonotypes and omits some of them. The table has about 200,000 clones, around 88% seen once. The specimen was PBMCs. These receptors were collected from a woman under 40 in good health and CMV-seronegative.

The chain carries TRBV21-1 and TRBJ1-4; TRBD1 is the table's D call and was not checked against the DNA. TRBV21-1 is noted as a pseudogene. The CDR3 extends over 18 amino acids. The DNA for the CDR3 is TGTGCCAGCAGCAAAAGGGGACAGGGGGTCGTGGTAGGTGAAAAACTGTTTTTT. Translation: CASSKRGQGVVVGEKLFF.

The chain combines TRBV7-2 with TRBJ2-1; 8 bases fit TRBD2. V dropped 4 bases and J dropped 4; count of bases not matched to a gene: 0. The length of the CDR3 is 13 residues. CDR1 and CDR2 (germline): SGHTA, FQGNSA. Written as DNA, the CDR3 is TGTGCCAGCAGCTCTAGCGGGTACAATGAGCAGTTCTTC. Translation: CASSSSGYNEQFF.

The CDR3 DNA sequence: TGTGCCAGCAGTCCATTAGCGGGGCCCACAGATACGCAGTATTTT. Its translation is CASSPLAGPTDTQYF. The V and J genes are TRBV28 and TRBJ2-3; 8 bases are shared with TRBD2. The germline V gene has CDR1 MDHEN and CDR2 SYDVKM. The CDR3 has 15 residues. V dropped 5 bases and J dropped 2; count of bases not matched to a gene: 6.

The chain employs TRBV5-6 and TRBJ1-4; D call uncertain. V lost 0 bases and J lost 7, with 10 bases in between. This CDR3 spans 14 amino acids. Germline CDR1 SGHDT, CDR2 YYEEEE. This CDR3 reads CASSLVRPGEKLFF. The CDR3 DNA is TGTGCCAGCAGCTTGGTTCGGCCGGGTGAAAAACTGTTTTTT.

The chain couples TRBV13 to TRBJ2-1, with a possible D match to TRBD2 (5 bases). The CDR3 spans 15 residues. The germline V and J ends were trimmed by 5 bases and 6 bases, with 17 bases remaining between them. The V gene's germline CDR1 is PRHDT and CDR2 FYEKMQ (reference sequence). CDR3 in amino acids: CASSKDYFIFNEQFF. The CDR3 region has the DNA TGTGCCAGCAGCAAAGACTATTTTATTTTCAATGAGCAGTTCTTC. The whole variable domain, remainder taken from reference TRBV13 and TRBJ2-1, is AAGVIQSPRHLIKEKRETATLKCYPIPRHDTVYWYQQGPGQDPQFLISFYEKMQSDKGSIPDRFSAQQFSDYHSELNMSSLELGDSALYFCASSKDYFIFNEQFFGPGTRLTVL.

This chain joins TRBV5-1 and TRBJ2-7; 9 bases line up with TRBD1. The CDR3 length is 15 residues. Germline V gene sequence: CDR1 SGHRS, CDR2 YFSETQ. V gave up 6 bases and J gave up 3 bases; unmatched junction bases: 10. The CDR3 loop is CASILVRDRVYEQYF. The CDR3 DNA is TGCGCCAGCATCCTAGTCCGGGACAGGGTCTACGAGCAGTACTTC.

The V and J genes are TRBV7-2 and TRBJ2-5; 9 nucleotides line up with TRBD1. Germline loops: CDR1 SGHTA, CDR2 FQGNSA. V lost 4 bases to trimming and J lost 2 bases; unmatched junction nucleotides: 2. There are 14 residues in the CDR3. In DNA, the CDR3 is TGTGCCAGCAGCTCCGGGACAGGGCAAGAGACCCAGTACTTC. Its protein product is CASSSGTGQETQYF.

The CDR3 reads CASSLGPRDTYEQYF. As DNA, the CDR3 is TGTGCCAGCAGCTTAGGCCCCAGGGATACCTACGAGCAGTACTTC. The V and J genes are TRBV7-3 and TRBJ2-7, with D possibly TRBD1 on 5 matching bases. The CDR3 runs to 15 residues. Germline V CDR1 and CDR2: SGHTA, FQGTGA. Deletions cut 2 bases from V and 2 bases from J, with 13 bases between.

This clone was seen a few times. The chain links TRBV5-1 to TRBJ2-6, with D hard to call. CDR1 SGHRS and CDR2 YFSETQ come from the germline V gene. The CDR3 is made up of 15 amino acids. V lost 4 bases and J 0 bases, leaving 8 bases between the germline ends. Written as DNA, the CDR3 is TGCGCCAGCAGCGAAAGTAGCTCTGGGGCCAACGTCCTGACTTTC. The encoded protein is CASSESSSGANVLTF. The full variable domain, its missing parts supplied by reference TRBV5-1 and TRBJ2-6, is KAGVTQTPRYLIKTRGQQVTLSCSPISGHRSVSWYQQTPGQGLQFLFEYFSETQRNKGNFPGRFSGRQFSNSRSEMNVSTLELGDSALYLCASSESSSGANVLTFGAGSRLTVL.

The CDR3 region is CASSRRQGLDEQYF. The CDR3 DNA is TGTGCCAGCAGCCGTAGACAGGGTCTGGACGAGCAGTACTTC. V and J are TRBV4-2 and TRBJ2-7; TRBD1 aligns across 7 bases. CDR1 LGHNA and CDR2 YNFKEQ come from the germline V gene. The CDR3 consists of 14 residues. V was pared by 4 bases and J by 5 bases, with 8 bases of the junction left unmatched.

This chain links TRBV27 with TRBJ2-2, with TRBD1 matching over 8 bases. The CDR3 covers 15 residues. CDR1 and CDR2 from the germline V gene are MNHEY and SMNVEV (reference sequence). With V trimmed by 9 bases and J by 2 bases, 8 bases remained unmatched. CDR3 residues: CASQGAGRNTGELFF. In DNA, the CDR3 is TGTGCCAGTCAGGGGGCAGGGCGAAACACCGGGGAGCTGTTTTTT.

The rearrangement links TRBV5-4 to TRBJ2-1; 8 bases match TRBD2. The germline CDR1 and CDR2 sequences are SGHNT and YYREEE (reference sequence). The CDR3 has 16 amino acids. The junction had 3 bases not matched to a gene; V was cut back by 0 bases and J by 1 base. The CDR3 DNA sequence: TGTGCCAGCAGCTTGGTTAGCGGGGCGTCCTACAATGAGCAGTTCTTC. As protein: CASSLVSGASYNEQFF.

CDR3 protein: CASSFGTDTQYF. The CDR3, as DNA: TGCGCCAGCAGCTTCGGCACAGATACGCAGTATTTT. This chain uses TRBV5-1 with TRBJ2-3, with D uncertain. The V and J ends lost 2 bases and 1 base respectively, with 2 bases between them. The CDR3 covers 12 residues. Germline loops: CDR1 SGHRS, CDR2 YFSETQ.